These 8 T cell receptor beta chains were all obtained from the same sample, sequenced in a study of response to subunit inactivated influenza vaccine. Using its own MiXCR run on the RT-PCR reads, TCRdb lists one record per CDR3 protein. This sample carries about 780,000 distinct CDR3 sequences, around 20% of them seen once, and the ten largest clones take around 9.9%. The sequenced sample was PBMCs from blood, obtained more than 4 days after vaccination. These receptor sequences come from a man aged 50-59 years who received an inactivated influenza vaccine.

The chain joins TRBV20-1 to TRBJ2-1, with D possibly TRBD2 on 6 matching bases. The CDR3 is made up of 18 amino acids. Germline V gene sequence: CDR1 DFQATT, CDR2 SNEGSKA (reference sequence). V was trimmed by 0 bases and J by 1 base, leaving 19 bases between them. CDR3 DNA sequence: TGCAGTGCTAGAGATGTGAGCGGGCTAGCCCCTTCCTACAATGAGCAGTTCTTC. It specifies CSARDVSGLAPSYNEQFF.

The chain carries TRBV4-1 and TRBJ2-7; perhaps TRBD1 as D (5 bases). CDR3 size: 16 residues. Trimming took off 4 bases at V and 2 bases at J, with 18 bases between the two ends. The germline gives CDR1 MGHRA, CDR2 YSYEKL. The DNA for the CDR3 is TGCGCCAGCAGCCTCTCGACCACAGGCCTAGCCTACGAGCAGTACTTC. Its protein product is CASSLSTTGLAYEQYF.

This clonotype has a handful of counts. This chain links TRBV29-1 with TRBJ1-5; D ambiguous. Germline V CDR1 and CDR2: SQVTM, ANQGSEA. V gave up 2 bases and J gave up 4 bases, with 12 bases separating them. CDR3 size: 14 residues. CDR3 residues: CSVEMNTLNQPQHF. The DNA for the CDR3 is TGCAGCGTTGAAATGAACACGCTAAATCAGCCCCAGCATTTT.

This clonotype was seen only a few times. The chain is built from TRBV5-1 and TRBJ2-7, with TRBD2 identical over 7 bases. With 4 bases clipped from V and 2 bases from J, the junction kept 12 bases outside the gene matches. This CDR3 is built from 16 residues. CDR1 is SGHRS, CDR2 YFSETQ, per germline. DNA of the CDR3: TGCGCCAGCAGCCGCGGGTTCGCGGGGGTAACCTACGAGCAGTACTTC. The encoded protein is CASSRGFAGVTYEQYF.

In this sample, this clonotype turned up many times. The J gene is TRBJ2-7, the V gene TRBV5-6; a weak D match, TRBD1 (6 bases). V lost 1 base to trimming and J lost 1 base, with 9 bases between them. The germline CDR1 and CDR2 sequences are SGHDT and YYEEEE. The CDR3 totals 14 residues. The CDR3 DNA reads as TGTGCCAGCAGCTTGACCGGACAGTCCTACGAGCAGTACTTC. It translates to CASSLTGQSYEQYF.

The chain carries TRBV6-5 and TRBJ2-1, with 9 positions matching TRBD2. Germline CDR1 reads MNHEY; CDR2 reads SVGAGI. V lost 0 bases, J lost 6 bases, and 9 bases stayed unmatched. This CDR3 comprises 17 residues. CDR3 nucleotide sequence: TGTGCCAGCAGTTACTCATTCGGCGGGGGGGTAAGCAATGAGCAGTTCTTC. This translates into CASSYSFGGGVSNEQFF.

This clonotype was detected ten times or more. CDR3 in amino acids: CSASQVTGANVLTF. Written as DNA, the CDR3 is TGCAGTGCTTCACAGGTTACTGGGGCCAACGTCCTGACTTTC. The chain joins TRBV20-1 to TRBJ2-6; possibly TRBD1 for D (5 bases). Germline assignment: CDR1 DFQATT and CDR2 SNEGSKA (reference sequence). This CDR3 is built from 14 residues. Trimming cost V 5 bases and J 2 bases, with 10 bases left between them.

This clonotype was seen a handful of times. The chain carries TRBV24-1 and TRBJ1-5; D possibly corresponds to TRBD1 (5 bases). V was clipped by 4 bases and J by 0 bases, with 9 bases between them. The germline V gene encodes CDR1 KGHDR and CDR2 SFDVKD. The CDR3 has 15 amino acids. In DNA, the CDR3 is TGTGCCACCAGTGACGACAGTGATAGCAATCAGCCCCAGCATTTT. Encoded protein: CATSDDSDSNQPQHF.